This paragraph reports one T cell receptor (beta chain). Germline trimming cut 6 bases from V and 6 bases from J; bases unmatched to any gene: 17. Germline V gene sequence: CDR1 LNHNV, CDR2 YYDKDF (reference sequence). The CDR3 loop spans 17 amino acids. The data derive from a study of cytomegalovirus exposure and HLA in healthy donors. Both 60 Vbeta primers and 13 Jbeta primers went into the PCR. Here immunoSEQ multiplex PCR was the method, and the copy in TCRdb shows in-frame clones only, minus some. This table has about 200,000 clones, around 83% appearing once. The J gene is TRBJ1-5, the V gene TRBV15, with 7 bases identical to TRBD1. The receptor was isolated from a girl under 18 in good health and CMV-seronegative. The sample comprised PBMCs. This CDR3 is CATRRGTGDFGRQPQHF. CDR3 in DNA: TGTGCCACCAGGCGAGGTACAGGGGATTTTGGGCGTCAGCCCCAGCATTTT.